This TCR beta chain was sequenced in a study of shared T cell receptors in the human thymus. This clone has more than one count but fewer than ten. Clones were read by immunoSEQ multiplex PCR, and TCRdb kept only the in-frame ones, dropping some. Of approximately 730,000 clones in the sample, 80% to 90% were seen once. These same data were also listed under a study on human thymus T cells. That paper adds: It was from resections taken during corrective heart surgery that the thymus tissue came.

What was sequenced was thymocytes. The receptor's source is a girl in the first two years of life with a congenital heart defect.

This CDR3 is CASSLTGDEAFF. The CDR3 region has the DNA TGTGCCAGCAGTCTGACCGGGGATGAAGCTTTCTTT. The genes are TRBV2 and TRBJ1-1; D is unclear. The V and J ends lost 5 bases and 7 bases respectively, with 11 bases between them. The CDR3 runs 12 residues. CDR1 is SNHLY and CDR2 is FYNNEI in the germline V gene.